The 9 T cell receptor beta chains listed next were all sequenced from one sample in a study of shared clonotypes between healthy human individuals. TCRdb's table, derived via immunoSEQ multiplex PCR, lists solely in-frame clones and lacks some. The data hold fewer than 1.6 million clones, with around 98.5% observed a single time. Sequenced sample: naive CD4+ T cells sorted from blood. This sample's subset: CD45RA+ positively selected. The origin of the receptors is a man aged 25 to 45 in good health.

The CDR3 loop is CATSRDHGGRANYEQYF. The CDR3 bases are TGTGCCACCAGCAGAGATCACGGTGGTCGGGCCAACTACGAGCAGTACTTC. The V gene is TRBV15, the J gene TRBJ2-7; D uncertain. The CDR3 covers 17 residues. Trimming cost V 0 bases and J 3 bases, with 18 bases left between them. Germline CDR1 is LNHNV and CDR2 is YYDKDF (reference sequence).

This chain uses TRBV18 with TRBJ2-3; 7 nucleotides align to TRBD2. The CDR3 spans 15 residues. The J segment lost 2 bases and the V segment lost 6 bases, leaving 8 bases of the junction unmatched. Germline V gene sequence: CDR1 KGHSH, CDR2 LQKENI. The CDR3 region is CASSAGAGITDTQYF. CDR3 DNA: TGTGCCAGCTCTGCAGGAGCGGGGATCACAGATACGCAGTATTTT. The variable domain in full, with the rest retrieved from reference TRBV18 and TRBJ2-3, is NAGVMQNPRHLVRRRGQEARLRCSPMKGHSHVYWYRQLPEEGLKFMVYLQKENIIDESGMPKERFSAEFPKEGPSILRIQQVVRGDSAAYFCASSAGAGITDTQYFGPGTRLTVL.

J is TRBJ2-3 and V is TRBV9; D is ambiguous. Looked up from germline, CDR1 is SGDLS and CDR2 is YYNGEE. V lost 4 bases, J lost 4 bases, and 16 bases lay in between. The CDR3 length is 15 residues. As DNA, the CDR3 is TGTGCCAGCAGCAAGGAAGGGTTTGATGCAGATACGCAGTATTTT. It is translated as CASSKEGFDADTQYF.

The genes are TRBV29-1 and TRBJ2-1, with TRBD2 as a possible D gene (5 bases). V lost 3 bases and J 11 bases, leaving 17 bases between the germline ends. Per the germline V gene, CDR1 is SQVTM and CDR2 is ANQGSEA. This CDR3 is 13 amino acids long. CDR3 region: CSVEYLYGDKQFF. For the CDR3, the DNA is TGCAGCGTTGAGTATTTGTACGGGGATAAGCAGTTCTTC.

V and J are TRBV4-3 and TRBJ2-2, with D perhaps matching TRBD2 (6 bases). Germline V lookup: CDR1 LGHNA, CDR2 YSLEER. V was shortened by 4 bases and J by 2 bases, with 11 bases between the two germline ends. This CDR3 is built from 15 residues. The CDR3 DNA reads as TGCGCCAGCAGCCTGGGACTTTCCAACACCGGGGAGCTGTTTTTT. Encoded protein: CASSLGLSNTGELFF.

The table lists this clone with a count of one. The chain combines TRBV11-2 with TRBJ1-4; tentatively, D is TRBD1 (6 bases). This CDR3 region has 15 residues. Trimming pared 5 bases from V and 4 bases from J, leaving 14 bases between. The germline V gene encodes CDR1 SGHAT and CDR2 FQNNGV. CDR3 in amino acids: CASSREGGVNEKLFF. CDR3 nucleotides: TGTGCCAGCAGCAGAGAGGGGGGAGTTAATGAAAAACTGTTTTTT.

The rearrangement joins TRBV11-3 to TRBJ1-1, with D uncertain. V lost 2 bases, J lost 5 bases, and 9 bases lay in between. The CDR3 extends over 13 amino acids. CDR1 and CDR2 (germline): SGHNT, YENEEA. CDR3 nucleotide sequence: TGTGCCAGCAGCTTAAGGGTTGGGACTGAAGCTTTCTTT. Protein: CASSLRVGTEAFF.

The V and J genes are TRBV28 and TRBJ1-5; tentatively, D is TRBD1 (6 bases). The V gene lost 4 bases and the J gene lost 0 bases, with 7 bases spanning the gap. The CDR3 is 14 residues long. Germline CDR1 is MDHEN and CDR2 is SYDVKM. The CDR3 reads CASSSGDSNQPQHF. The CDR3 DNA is TGTGCCAGCAGTTCAGGGGATAGCAATCAGCCCCAGCATTTT.

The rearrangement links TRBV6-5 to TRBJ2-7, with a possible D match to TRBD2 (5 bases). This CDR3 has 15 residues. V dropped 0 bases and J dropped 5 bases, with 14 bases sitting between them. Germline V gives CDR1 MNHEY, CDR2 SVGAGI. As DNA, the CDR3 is TGTGCCAGCAGTTACTCGAGGCTAGCATTGCACGAGCAGTACTTC. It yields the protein CASSYSRLALHEQYF.